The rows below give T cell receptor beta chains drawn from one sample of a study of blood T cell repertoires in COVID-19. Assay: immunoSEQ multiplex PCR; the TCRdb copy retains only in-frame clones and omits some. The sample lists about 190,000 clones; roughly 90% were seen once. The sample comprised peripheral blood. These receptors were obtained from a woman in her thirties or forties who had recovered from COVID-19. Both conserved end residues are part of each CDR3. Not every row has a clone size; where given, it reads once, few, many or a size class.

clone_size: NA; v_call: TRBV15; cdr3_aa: CATSRDGTGGAETQYF
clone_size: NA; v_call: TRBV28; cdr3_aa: CASSLESTDTQYF
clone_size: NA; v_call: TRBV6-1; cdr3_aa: CASSEVEVAGGSRELFF
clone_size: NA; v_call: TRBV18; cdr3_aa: CASSPGQGRTEAFF
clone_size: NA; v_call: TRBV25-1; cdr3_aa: CASSEYRGTIFDEQFF
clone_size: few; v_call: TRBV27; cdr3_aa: CASSRGEAGAREQFF
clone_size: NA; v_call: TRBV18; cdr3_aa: CASSQTGDTEAFF
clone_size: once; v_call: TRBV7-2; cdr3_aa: CASSRVRSGKLFF
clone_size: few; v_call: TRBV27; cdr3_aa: CASSLMGQGAEAFF
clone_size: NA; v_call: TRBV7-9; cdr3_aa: CASSPFGQGEVKGYTF
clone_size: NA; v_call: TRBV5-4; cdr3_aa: CASSWWTSGRETQYF
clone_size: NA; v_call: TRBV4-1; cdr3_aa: CASSHQQDLNNEQFF
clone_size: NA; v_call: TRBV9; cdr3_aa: CASSVRRGGTDTQYF
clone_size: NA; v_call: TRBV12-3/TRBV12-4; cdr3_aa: CASRTAPNEKLFF
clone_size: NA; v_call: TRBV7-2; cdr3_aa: CASSMGLKSYEQYF
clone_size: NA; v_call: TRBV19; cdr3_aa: CASSNRAGNQPQHF